The next 26 T cell receptor beta chains were all read from a single sample in a study of blood T cell repertoires in COVID-19. Profiling relied on immunoSEQ multiplex PCR, and the TCRdb table lists in-frame clones only, not all of them. The sample consists of 330,000 or so clones, 87% of them appearing once. The sequenced material came from peripheral blood. The origin of the receptors is a man aged 25-40 years with COVID-19, enrolled during active disease.

The rearrangement joins TRBV5-8 to TRBJ2-2; TRBD2 matches 8 bases. Germline assignment: CDR1 SGHTS and CDR2 YDEGEE. This CDR3 has 14 amino acids. The J segment lost 5 bases and the V segment lost 4 bases, leaving 4 bases of the junction unmatched. Here the CDR3 reads CASSPRGGTGELFF. The CDR3 nucleotides are TGTGCCAGCAGCCCCCGGGGGGGGACCGGGGAGCTGTTTTTT.

This chain links TRBV7-3 with TRBJ2-3, with TRBD2 identical over 11 bases. V lost 5 bases and J lost 5; bases outside the gene matches: 9. Germline CDR1 is SGHTA and CDR2 is FQGTGA. The CDR3 length is 16 residues. The CDR3 DNA follows: TGTGCCAGCAGCGGATTAGCGGGGGGGCCGGGAGATACGCAGTATTTT. Translating it yields CASSGLAGGPGDTQYF.

V gene TRBV18 combines with J gene TRBJ2-7, with TRBD1 identical over 9 bases. Looked up from germline, CDR1 is KGHSH and CDR2 is LQKENI. The CDR3 spans 17 residues. With 3 bases clipped from V and 3 bases from J, the junction kept 12 bases outside the gene matches. CDR3 amino acids: CASSPPGDRAKGYEQYF. The CDR3 DNA is TGTGCCAGCTCACCGCCCGGGGACAGGGCTAAAGGCTACGAGCAGTACTTC.

This clone came up a few times. The chain uses TRBV28 and TRBJ1-2, with D possibly TRBD1 on 6 matching bases. The CDR3 spans 15 residues. The germline gives CDR1 MDHEN, CDR2 SYDVKM. Trimming stripped 5 bases from V and 1 base from J, with 14 bases between. CDR3 bases: TGTGCCAGCAGTGCCCAGGGGACACTTAACTATGGCTACACCTTC. Amino acid sequence: CASSAQGTLNYGYTF.

J is TRBJ2-2 and V is TRBV21-1; the table assigns TRBD1, which was not confirmed against the DNA. TRBV21-1 is noted as a pseudogene. The length of the CDR3 is 16 residues. DNA of the CDR3: TGTGCCAGCAAATCCTACCGGACAGGGGTAGACGGGGAGCTGTTTTTT. Its translation: CASKSYRTGVDGELFF.

This clone showed up just once. The genes are TRBV19 and TRBJ1-1, with D maybe TRBD1 (6 bases). The CDR3 loop spans 14 amino acids. The V gene lost 6 bases and the J gene lost 1 base, with 12 bases spanning the gap. CDR1 and CDR2 (germline): LNHDA, SQIVND (reference sequence). CDR3 region: CASRDRQANTEAFF. For the CDR3, the DNA is TGTGCCAGTAGGGACAGACAAGCGAACACTGAAGCTTTCTTT.

This chain joins TRBV6-2 or TRBV6-3 and TRBJ1-1, with 7 bases that match TRBD1. The germline V gene has CDR1 MNHEY and CDR2 SVGEGT. This CDR3 is 16 amino acids long. J lost 0 bases, V lost 4 bases, and 8 bases had no gene match. For the CDR3, the DNA is TGTGCCAGCAGTTCACCAGGGACAGTTCTGAACACTGAAGCTTTCTTT. Protein product: CASSSPGTVLNTEAFF.

The J gene is TRBJ1-5, the V gene TRBV28; tentatively, D is TRBD1 (6 bases). V was cut by 4 bases and J by 0 bases, with 13 bases left in between. Germline CDR1 and CDR2: MDHEN and SYDVKM. The CDR3 contains 16 residues. The CDR3 region has the DNA TGTGCCAGCAGTTCGCAGGGGTGGGATAGCAATCAGCCCCAGCATTTT. Amino acids: CASSSQGWDSNQPQHF.

The chain has TRBV29-1 and TRBJ2-1; D is perhaps TRBD2 (6 bases). This CDR3 spans 13 amino acids. Trimming shortened V by 5 bases and J by 0 bases, and 8 bases separated the two germline ends. Germline CDR1 is SQVTM and CDR2 is ANQGSEA. This chain's CDR3 is CSVFGSSYNEQFF. CDR3 bases: TGCAGCGTTTTCGGGAGCTCCTACAATGAGCAGTTCTTC.

The chain joins TRBV18 to TRBJ1-3, with D possibly being TRBD1 (6 bases). Germline V lookup: CDR1 KGHSH, CDR2 LQKENI. This CDR3 is 15 amino acids long. Trimming stripped 4 bases from V and 2 bases from J, with 12 bases between. The CDR3 DNA sequence: TGTGCCAGCTCACTAGGAGAGGGGGCTGGAAACACCATATATTTT. Its protein product is CASSLGEGAGNTIYF. Filled out from reference TRBV18 and TRBJ1-3, the complete variable domain reads NAGVMQNPRHLVRRRGQEARLRCSPMKGHSHVYWYRQLPEEGLKFMVYLQKENIIDESGMPKERFSAEFPKEGPSILRIQQVVRGDSAAYFCASSLGEGAGNTIYFGEGSWLTVV.

The V call is TRBV5-8, the J call TRBJ2-5; D might be TRBD2 (6 bases). Germline values: CDR1 SGHTS, CDR2 YDEGEE. This CDR3 is 17 amino acids long. V lost 0 bases and J 5 bases, leaving 20 bases between the germline ends. The DNA of the CDR3 is TGTGCCAGCAGCTTGGAGAGTTGGGACTTAGATGAGGAGACCCAGTACTTC. Translated, it gives CASSLESWDLDEETQYF.

This clone appeared a few times. This chain connects TRBV7-9 to TRBJ1-5; D gene ambiguous. Trimming pared 1 base from V and 2 bases from J, leaving 9 bases between. Germline V lookup: CDR1 SEHNR, CDR2 FQNEAQ (reference sequence). CDR3 length: 15 residues. Here the CDR3 reads CASSLGRAGNQPQHF. The CDR3, as DNA: TGTGCCAGCAGCTTAGGGAGGGCAGGCAATCAGCCCCAGCATTTT.

This clone was observed many times. The chain has TRBV2 and TRBJ2-7; D perhaps matches TRBD2 (5 bases). The CDR3 extends over 13 amino acids. From germline, CDR1 is SNHLY and CDR2 FYNNEI. V shed 3 bases and J shed 3 bases, with 9 bases lying between them. This CDR3 is CASSEGRHYEQYF. CDR3 coding DNA: TGTGCCAGCAGTGAGGGGAGACACTACGAGCAGTACTTC.

The rearrangement links TRBV6-5 to TRBJ2-7; 11 nucleotides align to TRBD2. V was pared by 6 bases and J by 2 bases, with 6 bases of the junction left unmatched. The CDR3 sequence is 15 residues long. The germline V gene has CDR1 MNHEY and CDR2 SVGAGI. CDR3 protein: CASRPTSGSTYEQYF. In nucleotides, the CDR3 is TGTGCCAGCAGACCCACTAGCGGGAGTACCTACGAGCAGTACTTC.

The genes are TRBV27 and TRBJ1-2, with 7 bases lining up with TRBD1. The CDR3 is 13 residues long. CDR1 and CDR2 (germline): MNHEY, SMNVEV (reference sequence). The ends lost 4 bases at V and 7 bases at J; junction bases unmatched: 6. As DNA, the CDR3 is TGTGCCAGCAGTTGGACAGGCTCGCGTGGCTACACCTTC. Protein: CASSWTGSRGYTF.

The chain recombines TRBV24-1 with TRBJ2-3, with 7 bases aligning to TRBD2. The CDR3 has 13 amino acids. Germline CDR1 KGHDR, CDR2 SFDVKD. Trimming took 9 bases from V and 3 from J; bases not matched to a gene: 5. CDR3 coding DNA: TGTGCCACCGAGTCCGGGAGGACAGATACGCAGTATTTT. It yields the protein CATESGRTDTQYF.

The rearrangement links TRBV19 to TRBJ1-3; D uncertain. Germline V CDR1 and CDR2: LNHDA, SQIVND (reference sequence). Trimming removed 3 bases at V and 0 bases at J, with 12 bases between. CDR3 size: 16 residues. The CDR3 region is CASSIYSSFSGNTIYF. Written as DNA, the CDR3 is TGTGCCAGTAGTATTTACTCCTCCTTCTCTGGAAACACCATATATTTT.

The chain recombines TRBV27 with TRBJ2-2; 7 nucleotides match TRBD2. Germline V gene sequence: CDR1 MNHEY, CDR2 SMNVEV (reference sequence). Trimming at V came to 5 bases and at J to 5 bases, leaving 2 bases not matched to a gene. The length of the CDR3 is 13 residues. CDR3 sequence reads: CASSLGRTGELFF. The CDR3 coding sequence is TGTGCCAGCAGTCTCGGGAGGACCGGGGAGCTGTTTTTT.

V and J are TRBV19 and TRBJ1-1; D is ambiguous. Germline V gene data show CDR1 as LNHDA and CDR2 as SQIVND (reference sequence). The CDR3 totals 14 residues. V lost 8 bases and J 2 bases, leaving 15 bases between the germline ends. CDR3 sequence: CASWFQPTNTEAFF. As DNA, the CDR3 is TGTGCCAGTTGGTTCCAGCCGACAAACACTGAAGCTTTCTTT.

The chain couples TRBV6-5 to TRBJ1-1, with a possible D match to TRBD1 (5 bases). V lost 5 bases and J lost 12, with 16 bases in between. The germline V gene encodes CDR1 MNHEY and CDR2 SVGAGI. This CDR3 is built from 12 residues. CDR3 in DNA: TGTGCCAGCAGTCCCACCGTGGGGCAAACTTTCTTT. Its protein product is CASSPTVGQTFF.

V is TRBV28 and J is TRBJ1-6; D gene ambiguous. Trimming stripped 9 bases from V and 9 bases from J, with 9 bases between. CDR1 MDHEN and CDR2 SYDVKM come from the germline V gene. CDR3 size: 11 residues. As DNA, the CDR3 is TGTGCCAGTCTTCGGGGTTCACCCCTCCACTTT. It encodes CASLRGSPLHF.

V usage is TRBV15 and J usage is TRBJ2-7; 15 positions agree with TRBD2. Germline assignment: CDR1 LNHNV and CDR2 YYDKDF (reference sequence). This CDR3 spans 15 amino acids. V lost 5 bases to trimming and J lost 3 bases; unmatched junction nucleotides: 2. CDR3 sequence: CATSGTSGRIYEQYF. CDR3 DNA: TGTGCCACCAGCGGGACTAGCGGGAGGATCTACGAGCAGTACTTC.

V and J are TRBV29-1 and TRBJ2-3, with TRBD2 matching 8 bases. J was trimmed by 4 bases and V by 7 bases; bases with no gene match: 10. Looked up from germline, CDR1 is SQVTM and CDR2 is ANQGSEA. The CDR3 extends over 14 amino acids. CDR3 amino acids: CSAGRAGGPDTQYF. Here the CDR3 DNA reads TGCAGCGCCGGGCGGGCGGGGGGCCCAGATACGCAGTATTTT.

V is TRBV5-1 and J is TRBJ2-6, with 11 positions matching TRBD1. Trimming at V came to 2 bases and at J to 2 bases, leaving 12 bases not matched to a gene. The CDR3 totals 20 residues. From germline, CDR1 is SGHRS and CDR2 YFSETQ. The CDR3 DNA sequence: TGCGCCAGCAGCTTCATTTGGGGTACGGGACAGGGGGCTGGGGCCAACGTCCTGACTTTC. Its protein is CASSFIWGTGQGAGANVLTF.

This chain connects TRBV11-2 to TRBJ2-2; tentative D call: TRBD1 (6 bases). V was shortened by 1 base and J by 4 bases, with 7 bases between the two germline ends. This CDR3 has 14 residues. CDR1 is SGHAT, CDR2 FQNNGV, per germline. CDR3 sequence reads: CASSLAQGTGELFF. The CDR3 region has the DNA TGTGCCAGCAGCTTAGCACAGGGCACCGGGGAGCTGTTTTTT.

The chain has TRBV5-5 and TRBJ2-1; D is perhaps TRBD2 (6 bases). Per the germline V gene, CDR1 is SGHKS and CDR2 is YYEKEE (reference sequence). With 4 bases removed from V and 9 bases from J, the gap between germline ends came to 23 bases. This CDR3 has 16 amino acids. The chain's CDR3 is CASSKDSGLGAGEQFF. The CDR3 nucleotides are TGTGCCAGCAGCAAGGACTCGGGACTTGGGGCGGGTGAGCAGTTCTTC.